This entry is about one T cell receptor beta chain. The sample belongs to a study of blood T cell repertoires in COVID-19. V was pared by 0 bases and J by 6 bases, with 7 bases of the junction left unmatched. The CDR3 length is 15 residues. Germline CDR1 is SGHRS and CDR2 is YFSETQ. The data were produced by immunoSEQ multiplex PCR, yet TCRdb's version contains in-frame clones alone and is incomplete. This table has approximately 94,000 clones, about 77% appearing once. This receptor was identified in a woman aged 70-85 years with acute or convalescent COVID-19. The gene calls are TRBV5-1 and TRBJ1-2; 8 positions agree with TRBD1. Sequenced sample: peripheral blood. The CDR3: CASSLDDRGLDGYTF. The CDR3 nucleotides read TGCGCCAGCAGCTTGGATGACAGGGGTCTGGATGGCTACACCTTC.